This T cell receptor beta chain is from a study of T cell changes during pregnancy in multiple sclerosis. This CDR3 contains 18 residues. CDR1 SGHTA and CDR2 FQGNSA come from the germline V gene. V was clipped by 5 bases and J by 0 bases, with 20 bases between them. Repertoires were generated with immunoSEQ multiplex PCR, while TCRdb's copy carries only in-frame clones and drops some. The sample holds under 55,000 clones, 94% seen once. The material was CD4+ T cells from peripheral blood mononuclear cells, obtained in the third trimester of pregnancy. This clonotype originated in a female donor with multiple sclerosis, enrolled in a pregnancy study. The gene calls are TRBV7-2 and TRBJ1-3, with D perhaps TRBD1 (5 bases). The CDR3 DNA follows: TGTGCCAGCAGCCCGTCCCTTATAGGGGCCACCTCTGGAAACACCATATATTTT. Its translation: CASSPSLIGATSGNTIYF.